This TCR beta chain stems from a study of shared clonotypes between healthy human individuals. About the research overall: Three CD4 naive, three CD4 memory, two CD8 naive and one CD8 memory plate were used per donor. General study points: Only blood was sampled; tissue repertoires likely differ.

Genomic DNA of every subset was divided equally among multiple immunoSEQ plates. The method was immunoSEQ multiplex PCR; TCRdb's version includes in-frame clones alone and lacks a portion of them. The sample lists roughly 2 million clones, roughly 95% occurring once. For this clone: The antigen remains undetermined.

V gave up 7 bases and J gave up 5 bases; unmatched junction bases: 6. The germline gives CDR1 SGDLS, CDR2 YYNGEE. This CDR3 is 14 amino acids long. The healthy adult donors were HIV-negative and reported no recent acute infections or vaccinations. The TCR originated in a man between 18 and 35 years old in good health. The specimen sequenced was naive CD4+ T cells sorted from blood. Indicated subset: CD45RA+ positively selected. The chain uses TRBV9 and TRBJ1-4; 9 nucleotides line up with TRBD1. The CDR3 coding sequence is TGTGCCAGCGGTCAAGGGACAGGGAATGAAAAACTGTTTTTT. It is translated as CASGQGTGNEKLFF.